This entry describes one T cell receptor beta chain. The data were obtained in a study of T cell responses to AZD1222 COVID-19 vaccine. V was clipped by 1 base and J by 6 bases, with 9 bases between them. The CDR3 totals 13 residues. Doses given second, at about 4 or about 12 weeks, were pooled. Measured with immunoSEQ multiplex PCR; TCRdb has only the in-frame clones, and not every one. Among around 150,000 clones listed, about 92% were seen once. The source of this sequence is an adult who received the AZD1222 COVID-19 vaccine. J is TRBJ1-2 and V is TRBV12-3 or TRBV12-4; a weak D match, TRBD1 (5 bases). The source material was peripheral blood, sampled 28 days after the second AZD1222 dose. The CDR3 DNA reads TGTGCCAGCAGTTTAGGGGAGGGACATGGCTACACCTTC. This sequence encodes CASSLGEGHGYTF.